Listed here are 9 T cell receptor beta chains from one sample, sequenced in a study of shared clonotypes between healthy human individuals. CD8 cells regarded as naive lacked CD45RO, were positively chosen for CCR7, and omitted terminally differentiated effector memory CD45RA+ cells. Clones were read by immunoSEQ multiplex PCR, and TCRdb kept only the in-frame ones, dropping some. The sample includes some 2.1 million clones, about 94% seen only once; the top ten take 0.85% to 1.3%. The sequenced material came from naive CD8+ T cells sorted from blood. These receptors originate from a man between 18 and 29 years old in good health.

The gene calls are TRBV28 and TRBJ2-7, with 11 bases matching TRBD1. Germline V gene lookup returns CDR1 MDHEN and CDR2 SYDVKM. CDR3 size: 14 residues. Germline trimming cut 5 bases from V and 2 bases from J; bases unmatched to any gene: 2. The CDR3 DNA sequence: TGTGCCAGCAGTGAGGGACAGGGGGCCTACGAGCAGTACTTC. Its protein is CASSEGQGAYEQYF.

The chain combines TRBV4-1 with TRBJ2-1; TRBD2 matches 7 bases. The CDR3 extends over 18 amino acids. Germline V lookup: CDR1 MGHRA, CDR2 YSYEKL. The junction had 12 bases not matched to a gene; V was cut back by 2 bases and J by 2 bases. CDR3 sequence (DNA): TGCGCCAGCAGCCAAAACAGCGGGACTCCGGGCACCTACAATGAGCAGTTCTTC. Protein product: CASSQNSGTPGTYNEQFF.

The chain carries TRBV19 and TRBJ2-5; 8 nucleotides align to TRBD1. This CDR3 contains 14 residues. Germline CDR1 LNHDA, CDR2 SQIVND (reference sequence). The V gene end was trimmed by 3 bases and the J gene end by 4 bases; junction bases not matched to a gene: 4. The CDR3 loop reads CASSIIQGAETQYF. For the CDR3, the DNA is TGTGCCAGTAGTATTATTCAGGGGGCAGAGACCCAGTACTTC.

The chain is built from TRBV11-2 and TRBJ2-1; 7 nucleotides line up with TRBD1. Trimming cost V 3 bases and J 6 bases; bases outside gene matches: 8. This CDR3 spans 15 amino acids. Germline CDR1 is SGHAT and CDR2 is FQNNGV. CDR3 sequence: CASSFGQELPNEQFF. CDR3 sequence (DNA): TGTGCCAGCAGCTTCGGACAGGAACTTCCCAATGAGCAGTTCTTC.

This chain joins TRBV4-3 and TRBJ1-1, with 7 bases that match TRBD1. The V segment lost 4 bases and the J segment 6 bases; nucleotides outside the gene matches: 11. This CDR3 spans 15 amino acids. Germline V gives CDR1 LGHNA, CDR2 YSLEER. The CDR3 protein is CASSPRSGGFAEAFF. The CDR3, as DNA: TGCGCCAGCAGCCCCAGATCAGGGGGTTTCGCTGAAGCTTTCTTT.

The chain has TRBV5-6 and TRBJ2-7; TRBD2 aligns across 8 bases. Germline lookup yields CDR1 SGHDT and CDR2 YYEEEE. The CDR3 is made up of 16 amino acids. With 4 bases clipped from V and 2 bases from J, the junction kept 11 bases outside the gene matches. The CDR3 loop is CASSLHSLAGAYEQYF. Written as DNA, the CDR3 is TGTGCCAGCAGCCTACATTCCCTAGCGGGTGCCTACGAGCAGTACTTC.

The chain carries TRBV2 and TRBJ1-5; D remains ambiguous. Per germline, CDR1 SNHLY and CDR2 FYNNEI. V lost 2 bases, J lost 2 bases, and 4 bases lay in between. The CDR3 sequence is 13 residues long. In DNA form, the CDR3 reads TGTGCCAGCAGTGAAATGGGCAATCAGCCCCAGCATTTT. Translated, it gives CASSEMGNQPQHF. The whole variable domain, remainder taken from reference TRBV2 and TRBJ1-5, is EPEVTQTPSHQVTQMGQEVILRCVPISNHLYFYWYRQILGQKVEFLVSFYNNEISEKSEIFDDQFSVERPDGSNFTLKIRSTKLEDSAMYFCASSEMGNQPQHFGDGTRLSIL.

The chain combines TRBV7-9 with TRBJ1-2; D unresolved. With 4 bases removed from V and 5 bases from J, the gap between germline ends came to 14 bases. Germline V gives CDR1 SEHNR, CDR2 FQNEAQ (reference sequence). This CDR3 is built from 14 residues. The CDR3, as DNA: TGTGCCAGCAGCTCCCCCCTGGGGTTATATGGCTACACCTTC. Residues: CASSSPLGLYGYTF.

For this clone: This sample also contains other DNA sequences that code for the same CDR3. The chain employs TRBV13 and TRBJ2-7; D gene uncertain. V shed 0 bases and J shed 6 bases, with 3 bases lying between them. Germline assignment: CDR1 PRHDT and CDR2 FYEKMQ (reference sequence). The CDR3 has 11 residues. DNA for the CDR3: TGTGCCAGCAGCTTAGGCCCCGAGCAGTACTTC. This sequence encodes CASSLGPEQYF.